Below are 2 T cell receptor beta chains sequenced from a single sample in a study of technical replicates of blood from several donors. This table comes from immunoSEQ multiplex PCR, and its TCRdb copy is limited to in-frame clones, with some not included. The table shows more than 95,000 clones, with 95% occurring only once. Material for sequencing was T cells isolated from PBMCs. All receptors come from a human donor in good health.

The chain joins TRBV27 to TRBJ2-3, with 9 bases fitting TRBD2. Germline-derived CDR1 and CDR2 are MNHEY and SMNVEV (reference sequence). The V gene end was trimmed by 1 base and the J gene end by 4 bases; junction bases not matched to a gene: 12. The CDR3 covers 18 residues. The CDR3 DNA sequence: TGTGCCAGCAGTTTATTGACTAGCGGTACGGTTGGCGCAGATACGCAGTATTTT. Its translation is CASSLLTSGTVGADTQYF.

The CDR3 sequence is CASSPRGDYNEQFF. Here the CDR3 DNA reads TGCGCCAGCAGCCCGCGGGGGGACTACAATGAGCAGTTCTTC. The chain joins TRBV4-1 to TRBJ2-1; 8 bases agree with TRBD2. CDR3 length equals 14 residues. After removal of 4 bases from V and 3 bases from J, the junction contained 2 bases not matched to a gene. The V gene's germline CDR1 is MGHRA and CDR2 YSYEKL.